These T cell receptor beta chains were read from a single sample in a study of blood T cell repertoires in COVID-19. This table comes from immunoSEQ multiplex PCR, and its TCRdb copy is limited to in-frame clones, with some not included. Here the sample spans hundreds of thousands of clones, around 80% being singletons. Source material: peripheral blood. The receptors were gathered from a man aged 35 to 55 with acute or convalescent COVID-19. CDR3s include the opening cysteine and the closing phenylalanine or tryptophan. Each record gives: CDR3 protein, CDR3 DNA, J gene, V gene, clone size, D gene. D genes are given only for firm matches. The size of a clone is reported for some rows only, either as once, few or many, or as a class for expanded clones.

CDR3aa: CASSQRGGDEKLFF; CDR3nt: TGTGCCAGCAGCCAAAGGGGGGGAGATGAAAAACTGTTTTTT; j_gene: TRBJ1-4; v_gene: TRBV4-2; abundance: -; d_gene: -
CDR3aa: CASSYRGQGTYGYTF; CDR3nt: TGTGCCAGCAGTTACCGCGGACAGGGAACCTATGGCTACACCTTC; j_gene: TRBJ1-2; v_gene: TRBV6-5; abundance: many; d_gene: TRBD1
CDR3aa: CASSLAGQRNTEAFF; CDR3nt: TGCGCCAGCAGCTTGGCCGGACAGAGGAACACTGAAGCTTTCTTT; j_gene: TRBJ1-1; v_gene: TRBV5-1; abundance: -; d_gene: -
CDR3aa: CASSLYESPEAFF; CDR3nt: TGTGCCAGCAGCTTGTATGAGAGCCCTGAAGCTTTCTTT; j_gene: TRBJ1-1; v_gene: TRBV7-9; abundance: -; d_gene: -
CDR3aa: CASRWDLGADTEAFF; CDR3nt: TGTGCCAGCAGGTGGGACCTGGGGGCGGACACTGAAGCTTTCTTT; j_gene: TRBJ1-1; v_gene: TRBV13; abundance: -; d_gene: -
CDR3aa: CASSSLDRLNTEAFF; CDR3nt: TGCGCCAGCAGCTCCCTCGACAGATTGAACACTGAAGCTTTCTTT; j_gene: TRBJ1-1; v_gene: TRBV5-1; abundance: few; d_gene: -
CDR3aa: CASSPSMNTEAFF; CDR3nt: TGTGCCAGCAGTCCATCAATGAACACTGAAGCTTTCTTT; j_gene: TRBJ1-1; v_gene: TRBV6-5; abundance: once; d_gene: -
CDR3aa: CASSPPPNTGELFF; CDR3nt: TGTGCCAGCAGTCCCCCCCCAAACACCGGGGAGCTGTTTTTT; j_gene: TRBJ2-2; v_gene: TRBV6-2/TRBV6-3; abundance: -; d_gene: -
CDR3aa: CASSFTPPDRAGGTQYF; CDR3nt: TGCGCCAGCAGCTTCACACCACCGGACAGGGCTGGGGGGACCCAGTACTTC; j_gene: TRBJ2-5; v_gene: TRBV5-1; abundance: -; d_gene: TRBD1
CDR3aa: CATPRGGLNTGELFF; CDR3nt: TGTGCCACCCCAAGAGGGGGATTGAACACCGGGGAGCTGTTTTTT; j_gene: TRBJ2-2; v_gene: TRBV30; abundance: -; d_gene: -
CDR3aa: CASSSLAGTYNEQFF; CDR3nt: TGTGCCAGCAGCTCCCTAGCGGGTACCTACAATGAGCAGTTCTTC; j_gene: TRBJ2-1; v_gene: TRBV7-3; abundance: -; d_gene: TRBD2
CDR3aa: CATSANTAGYGYTF; CDR3nt: TGTGCCACCAGTGCCAACACGGCGGGCTATGGCTACACCTTC; j_gene: TRBJ1-2; v_gene: TRBV24-1; abundance: -; d_gene: -
CDR3aa: CASSSRQGVARIKQPQHF; CDR3nt: TGTGCCAGTAGTTCCCGACAGGGGGTAGCCCGGATTAAGCAGCCCCAGCATTTT; j_gene: TRBJ1-5; v_gene: TRBV19; abundance: -; d_gene: TRBD1
CDR3aa: CASSPGGVGYGYTF; CDR3nt: TGTGCCAGCAGCCCCGGGGGGGTGGGCTATGGCTACACCTTC; j_gene: TRBJ1-2; v_gene: TRBV3-1/TRBV3-2; abundance: -; d_gene: -
CDR3aa: CASSETDYEQYF; CDR3nt: TGTGCCAGCAGTGAGACAGACTACGAGCAGTACTTC; j_gene: TRBJ2-7; v_gene: TRBV25-1; abundance: -; d_gene: -
CDR3aa: CASSSGSILHF; CDR3nt: TGTGCCAGCAGCTCCGGGTCTATCCTCCACTTT; j_gene: TRBJ1-6; v_gene: TRBV7-9; abundance: -; d_gene: -
CDR3aa: CASSVNQGPNYGYTF; CDR3nt: TGTGCCAGCAGCGTAAATCAGGGGCCTAACTATGGCTACACCTTC; j_gene: TRBJ1-2; v_gene: TRBV9; abundance: -; d_gene: -
CDR3aa: CASSRPGTSGSNEQFF; CDR3nt: TGCGCCAGCAGCAGACCCGGCACTAGCGGGAGCAATGAGCAGTTCTTC; j_gene: TRBJ2-1; v_gene: TRBV5-1; abundance: -; d_gene: TRBD2
CDR3aa: CASRLAGGTLF; CDR3nt: TGTGCCAGCAGACTAGCGGGAGGGACTCTATTT; j_gene: TRBJ2-3; v_gene: TRBV12-3/TRBV12-4; abundance: -; d_gene: TRBD2
CDR3aa: CASSFPSTDTQYF; CDR3nt: TGTGCCAGCAGCTTCCCTAGCACAGATACGCAGTATTTT; j_gene: TRBJ2-3; v_gene: TRBV7-3; abundance: -; d_gene: -
CDR3aa: CASSPSLLYEQYF; CDR3nt: TGTGCCAGCAGCCCCTCCCTCCTCTACGAGCAGTACTTC; j_gene: TRBJ2-7; v_gene: TRBV14; abundance: -; d_gene: -
CDR3aa: CATSRDHFRGRGTDTQYF; CDR3nt: TGTGCCACCAGCAGAGATCACTTCCGCGGGAGAGGCACAGATACGCAGTATTTT; j_gene: TRBJ2-3; v_gene: TRBV15; abundance: -; d_gene: TRBD2
CDR3aa: CASSPQDSLLANYGYTF; CDR3nt: TGTGCCAGTAGTCCACAGGACAGCCTATTAGCTAACTATGGCTACACCTTC; j_gene: TRBJ1-2; v_gene: TRBV19; abundance: -; d_gene: -
CDR3aa: CASSSNRANQPQHF; CDR3nt: TGTGCCAGCAGCTCGAACAGGGCCAATCAGCCCCAGCATTTT; j_gene: TRBJ1-5; v_gene: TRBV7-9; abundance: many; d_gene: -
CDR3aa: CASSTPYRQGYTEAFF; CDR3nt: TGTGCCAGTAGTACTCCCTACCGACAGGGTTACACTGAAGCTTTCTTT; j_gene: TRBJ1-1; v_gene: TRBV19; abundance: -; d_gene: TRBD1
CDR3aa: CASSELRGQETQYF; CDR3nt: TGTGCCAGCAGTGAATTGAGGGGGCAAGAGACCCAGTACTTC; j_gene: TRBJ2-5; v_gene: TRBV2; abundance: -; d_gene: -
CDR3aa: CSVNQAQETQYF; CDR3nt: TGCAGCGTCAACCAGGCACAAGAGACCCAGTACTTC; j_gene: TRBJ2-5; v_gene: TRBV29-1; abundance: few; d_gene: -
CDR3aa: CASRQGRVPNQPQHF; CDR3nt: TGTGCCAGCAGGCAAGGCAGGGTACCCAATCAGCCCCAGCATTTT; j_gene: TRBJ1-5; v_gene: TRBV27; abundance: -; d_gene: -
CDR3aa: CASSLTGSYNEQFF; CDR3nt: TGTGCCAGCAGCTTAACGGGCTCCTACAATGAGCAGTTCTTC; j_gene: TRBJ2-1; v_gene: TRBV7-9; abundance: -; d_gene: -
CDR3aa: CASSQNFAGTNVLTF; CDR3nt: TGTGCCAGCAGCCAAAATTTTGCAGGGACCAACGTCCTGACTTTC; j_gene: TRBJ2-6; v_gene: TRBV14; abundance: -; d_gene: -
CDR3aa: CASSLVGHRFASTFYGYTF; CDR3nt: TGTGCCAGCAGCTTAGTCGGACACCGATTTGCATCTACTTTCTATGGCTACACCTTC; j_gene: TRBJ1-2; v_gene: TRBV7-7; abundance: -; d_gene: -
CDR3aa: CAISVGAGSTDTQYF; CDR3nt: TGTGCCATCAGTGTGGGAGCGGGAAGCACAGATACGCAGTATTTT; j_gene: TRBJ2-3; v_gene: TRBV10-3; abundance: -; d_gene: TRBD2
CDR3aa: CASSPLANTIYF; CDR3nt: TGTGCCAGTAGTCCACTCGCAAACACCATATATTTT; j_gene: TRBJ1-3; v_gene: TRBV19; abundance: -; d_gene: -
CDR3aa: CASSLAQGDNEQFF; CDR3nt: TGTGCCAGCAGCTTAGCGCAGGGGGACAATGAGCAGTTCTTC; j_gene: TRBJ2-1; v_gene: TRBV7-9; abundance: -; d_gene: TRBD1
CDR3aa: CASSIDQNYGYTF; CDR3nt: TGTGCCAGTAGTATAGATCAAAACTATGGCTACACCTTC; j_gene: TRBJ1-2; v_gene: TRBV19; abundance: -; d_gene: -